One sample yielded the 27 T cell receptor beta chains listed below, sequenced in a study of vaccination and CD4 T cells after COVID-19. Researchers used the Oncomine TCR Beta short-read assay to sequence DNA from cultured CD4+ T cells. TCRdb analysed the PCR reads with MiXCR anew, one entry per CDR3 protein. Here the sample spans approximately 6,600 distinct CDR3 sequences, roughly 51% being singletons. Their antigens are not known. Treatment denoted: roughly ten-day PBMC culture with coronavirus spike peptide pools or control peptides (ViraFEST assay). Those CD4+ T cells from the unexposed donor predate the COVID-19 pandemic (2011-2018). The sequencing sample was made of CD4+ T cells from blood, cultured in vitro. Source of these receptors: a human donor in good health.

This chain connects TRBV24-1 to TRBJ2-2, with D maybe TRBD1 (6 bases). The V and J ends lost 7 bases and 2 bases respectively, with 16 bases between them. The CDR3 runs to 16 residues. Germline CDR1 is KGHDR and CDR2 is SFDVKD. This chain's CDR3 is CATRSLEQGNTGELFF. CDR3 sequence (DNA): TGTGCCACCAGGAGCCTCGAACAGGGCAACACCGGGGAGCTGTTTTTT.

This chain uses TRBV12-3 or TRBV12-4 with TRBJ2-1; D may be TRBD1 or TRBD2 (5 bases each). This CDR3 is built from 14 residues. The ends were cut back, 5 bases at V and 12 bases at J, with 20 bases in the middle. The CDR3 region is CASSHAGGGSSQFF. In DNA form, the CDR3 reads TGTGCCAGCAGTCACGCCGGTGGGGGAAGTTCGCAGTTCTTC.

The chain carries TRBV28 and TRBJ1-2; 10 nucleotides line up with TRBD1. Germline V CDR1 and CDR2: MDHEN, SYDVKM. After removal of 2 bases from V and 13 bases from J, the junction contained 13 bases not matched to a gene. CDR3 length equals 15 residues. CDR3 protein: CASSLIVGDRGASTF. In DNA form, the CDR3 reads TGTGCCAGCAGTTTAATCGTAGGGGACAGGGGAGCTAGCACCTTC.

V and J are TRBV20-1 and TRBJ2-7; possible D gene TRBD2, 5 bases. Trimming cost V 3 bases and J 2 bases, with 11 bases left between them. The CDR3 runs 13 residues. Germline CDR1 is DFQATT and CDR2 is SNEGSKA (reference sequence). The DNA for the CDR3 is TGCAGTGCTAGCCCAGCGGCGACCTACGAGCAGTACTTC. Translating it yields CSASPAATYEQYF.

V and J are TRBV5-5 and TRBJ2-7; 11 bases align to TRBD2. Germline CDR1 SGHKS, CDR2 YYEKEE (reference sequence). The CDR3 consists of 16 residues. The J segment lost 2 bases and the V segment lost 4 bases, leaving 8 bases of the junction unmatched. The CDR3, as DNA: TGTGCCAGCAGCCCCGGACTAGCGGGCGGGACCTACGAGCAGTACTTC. This sequence encodes CASSPGLAGGTYEQYF.

This clonotype was picked up one time. The gene calls are TRBV7-2 and TRBJ2-3; weak D call: TRBD2 (6 bases). V dropped 3 bases and J dropped 10 bases, with 17 bases sitting between them. Germline V CDR1 and CDR2: SGHTA, FQGNSA. The CDR3 covers 14 residues. The CDR3 DNA reads TGTGCCAGCAGCTTGTTGTCGGGCGGGGATGCGCAGTATTTT. Translating it yields CASSLLSGGDAQYF.

The chain has TRBV21-1 and TRBJ1-5. TRBV21-1 is shown as a pseudogene. The CDR3 is made up of 14 amino acids. The CDR3 coding sequence is TGTGCCCCTCCAACCTCCCGAGTTGCTCAGCCCCAGCATTTT. It yields the protein CAPPTSRVAQPQHF.

The rearrangement links TRBV20-1 to TRBJ1-3; D is ambiguous. Trimming left V 3 bases short and J 0 bases short, with 9 bases between. The CDR3 has 14 amino acids. CDR1 is DFQATT and CDR2 is SNEGSKA in the germline V gene (reference sequence). The CDR3 nucleotides are TGCAGTGCTAGTAGGCAGACCTCTGGAAACACCATATATTTT. This codes for CSASRQTSGNTIYF.

This clonotype has a handful of counts. The genes are TRBV7-8 and TRBJ1-5; 7 bases align to TRBD1. Per germline, CDR1 SGHVS and CDR2 FQNEAQ. The V gene end was trimmed by 5 bases and the J gene end by 7 bases; junction bases not matched to a gene: 5. The CDR3 has 13 residues. The CDR3 DNA sequence: TGTGCCAGCAGCAGAGGACAGGCGCAGCCCCAGCATTTT. Protein product: CASSRGQAQPQHF.

This clonotype appeared a few times. The rearrangement joins TRBV2 to TRBJ1-5; no reliable D call. The V end lost 10 bases, the J end lost 0 bases, and 4 bases lay between the germline ends. The CDR3 runs 11 residues. CDR1 is SNHLY, CDR2 FYNNEI, per germline. CDR3 protein: CAKNSNQPQHF. CDR3 DNA sequence: TGTGCCAAAAATAGCAATCAGCCCCAGCATTTT.

The V gene is TRBV7-2, the J gene TRBJ1-1; 8 bases are a match to TRBD1. The CDR3 extends over 13 amino acids. Germline V gene sequence: CDR1 SGHTA, CDR2 FQGNSA. The ends lost 2 bases at V and 10 bases at J; junction bases unmatched: 6. CDR3 protein: CASSLRTGKGAFF. In DNA form, the CDR3 reads TGTGCCAGCAGCTTACGGACAGGGAAGGGAGCTTTCTTT.

This sequence joins TRBV12-3 or TRBV12-4 and TRBJ2-7, with D uncertain. This CDR3 region has 12 residues. The V and J ends lost 3 bases and 12 bases respectively, with 15 bases between them. For the CDR3, the DNA is TGTGCCAGCAGTTTTCTTCCGGTCAGACCGTACTTC. Amino acids: CASSFLPVRPYF.

A single count supports this clonotype. This CDR3 reads CASSRPGRTYEQYF. The CDR3, as DNA: TGTGCCAGCTCACGACCCGGGAGAACCTACGAGCAGTACTTC. This rearrangement joins TRBV18 to TRBJ2-7; D is perhaps TRBD2 (6 bases). Germline CDR1 KGHSH, CDR2 LQKENI. CDR3 length equals 14 residues. V lost 4 bases and J lost 2, with 12 bases in between.

V is TRBV29-1 and J is TRBJ2-5; 8 bases are shared with TRBD1. Losses at the gene ends were 8 bases for V and 0 bases for J; bases not matched to a gene: 8. CDR3 size: 14 residues. Germline V gene lookup returns CDR1 SQVTM and CDR2 ANQGSEA. CDR3 sequence: CSIQRTGYQETQYF. For the CDR3, the DNA is TGCAGCATACAAAGGACAGGGTACCAAGAGACCCAGTACTTC. Combining the CDR3 with reference TRBV29-1 and TRBJ2-5 gives the whole variable domain SAVISQKPSRDICQRGTSLTIQCQVDSQVTMMFWYRQQPGQSLTLIATANQGSEATYESGFVIDKFPISRPNLTFSTLTVSNMSPEDSSIYLCSIQRTGYQETQYFGPGTRLLVL.

This rearrangement joins TRBV20-1 to TRBJ2-1; D call uncertain. V lost 1 base and J 9 bases, leaving 16 bases between the germline ends. CDR1 is DFQATT and CDR2 is SNEGSKA in the germline V gene (reference sequence). This CDR3 spans 14 amino acids. CDR3 DNA sequence: TGCAGTGCTAGAGGTTTGGCTACCCGCAGTGAGCAGTTCTTC. Its translation: CSARGLATRSEQFF.

The gene calls are TRBV19 and TRBJ1-2; D unclear. CDR3 length: 15 residues. V lost 0 bases and J 4 bases, leaving 12 bases between the germline ends. Germline values: CDR1 LNHDA, CDR2 SQIVND (reference sequence). This chain's CDR3 is CASSIDRSPIYGYTF. The CDR3 nucleotides read TGTGCCAGTAGTATAGATAGATCTCCTATCTATGGCTACACCTTC.

With regard to this clonotype: The conserved closing phenylalanine or tryptophan is absent in this CDR3, likely reflecting a read error. The rearrangement joins TRBV20-1 to TRBJ1-1; 8 nucleotides match TRBD1. Looked up from germline, CDR1 is DFQATT and CDR2 is SNEGSKA (reference sequence). V lost 5 bases and J lost 4; bases outside the gene matches: 3. The CDR3 consists of 12 residues. In DNA, the CDR3 is TGCAGTGCTCAAACAGGGGGCACTGAAGCTTTCTCT. Protein product: CSAQTGGTEAFS.

V is TRBV10-3 and J is TRBJ1-6, with D possibly matching TRBD1 (6 bases). V lost 7 bases, J lost 7 bases, and 11 bases lay in between. This CDR3 region has 13 residues. The V gene's germline CDR1 is ENHRY and CDR2 SYGVKD. This CDR3 is CAITQGMNSPLHF. The CDR3 nucleotides read TGTGCCATCACCCAGGGGATGAATTCACCCCTCCACTTT.

This clonotype has just a few counts. The chain uses TRBV6-1 and TRBJ1-5; no clear D gene. The CDR3 has 16 residues. Trimming stripped 4 bases from V and 1 base from J, with 14 bases between. Looked up from germline, CDR1 is MNHNS and CDR2 is SASEGT. Here the CDR3 reads CASSANRIGSNQPQHF. Here the CDR3 DNA reads TGTGCCAGCAGTGCAAATCGAATCGGGAGCAATCAGCCCCAGCATTTT.

The chain has TRBV2 and TRBJ1-1; 7 bases align to TRBD1. The CDR3 has 14 residues. The V and J ends lost 5 bases and 11 bases, in that order; junction bases with no gene match: 14. Germline V gene data show CDR1 as SNHLY and CDR2 as FYNNEI. The CDR3 here is CASSIPRQGPRAFF. CDR3 nucleotides: TGTGCCAGCAGTATTCCAAGACAGGGACCGAGGGCTTTCTTT.

The rearrangement links TRBV7-7 to TRBJ1-2; tentative D call: TRBD1 (5 bases). With 7 bases removed from V and 0 bases from J, the gap between germline ends came to 15 bases. CDR1 SSHAT and CDR2 FNYEAQ come from the germline V gene (reference sequence). This CDR3 spans 15 amino acids. CDR3 sequence reads: CASTPLGRANYGYTF. The CDR3 DNA follows: TGTGCCAGCACCCCCCTGGGCAGGGCTAACTATGGCTACACCTTC. Based on the CDR3 plus reference TRBV7-7 and TRBJ1-2, the full variable domain is GAGVSQSPRYKVTKRGQDVTLRCDPISSHATLYWYQQALGQGPEFLTYFNYEAQPDKSGLPSDRFSAERPEGSISTLTIQRTEQRDSAMYRCASTPLGRANYGYTFGSGTRLTVV.

Judged by abundance, this clonotype is medium-sized. The chain combines TRBV25-1 with TRBJ2-3, with 13 bases lining up with TRBD2. With V trimmed by 6 bases and J by 0 bases, 6 bases remained unmatched. From germline, CDR1 is MGHDK and CDR2 SYGVNS. The CDR3 covers 17 residues. The CDR3 loop reads CASRLAGGPGSTDTQYF. CDR3 nucleotides: TGTGCCAGCAGACTAGCGGGGGGGCCTGGGAGCACAGATACGCAGTATTTT.

The chain combines TRBV19 with TRBJ1-1; D gene uncertain. CDR3 length: 13 amino acids. Germline loops: CDR1 LNHDA, CDR2 SQIVND (reference sequence). Between the trimmed V and J ends, which lost 5 bases and 3 bases, there was a span of 10 bases. This CDR3 reads CASSPRFDTEAFF. CDR3 nucleotides: TGTGCCAGTAGTCCCCGTTTCGACACTGAAGCTTTCTTT.

In this sample, this clonotype turned up a few times. This chain links TRBV12-3 or TRBV12-4 with TRBJ1-5, with D maybe TRBD1 (5 bases). V dropped 4 bases and J dropped 6 bases, with 16 bases sitting between them. This CDR3 contains 15 residues. The CDR3 DNA reads TGTGCCAGCAGTTCGAGGGGTATTGGAGCTCAGCCCCAGCATTTT. The encoded protein is CASSSRGIGAQPQHF.

The chain links TRBV10-2 to TRBJ2-1; tentatively, D is TRBD2 (5 bases). Germline V gene data show CDR1 as WSHSY and CDR2 as SAAADI. Trimming removed 6 bases from V and 6 bases from J, with 12 bases in between. This CDR3 is built from 13 residues. CDR3 bases: TGCGCCAGCAGATCTAGCAGTTTCAATGAGCAGTTCTTC. Residues: CASRSSSFNEQFF.

The genes are TRBV20-1 and TRBJ2-3, with 11 bases identical to TRBD2. CDR1 and CDR2 from the germline V gene are DFQATT and SNEGSKA (reference sequence). After removal of 7 bases from V and 2 bases from J, the junction contained 2 bases not matched to a gene. The CDR3 runs 13 residues. This chain's CDR3 is CSGLAGFTDTQYF. CDR3 in DNA: TGCAGTGGACTAGCGGGATTCACAGATACGCAGTATTTT.

The chain links TRBV6-2 or TRBV6-3 to TRBJ1-5; D call uncertain. Trimming removed 0 bases from V and 2 bases from J, with 14 bases in between. The CDR3 runs 17 residues. Germline V CDR1 and CDR2: MNHEY, SVGEGT. CDR3 nucleotides: TGTGCCAGCAGTTACTCTGTTGGAGCCGGGGGCAATCAGCCCCAGCATTTT. It specifies CASSYSVGAGGNQPQHF.